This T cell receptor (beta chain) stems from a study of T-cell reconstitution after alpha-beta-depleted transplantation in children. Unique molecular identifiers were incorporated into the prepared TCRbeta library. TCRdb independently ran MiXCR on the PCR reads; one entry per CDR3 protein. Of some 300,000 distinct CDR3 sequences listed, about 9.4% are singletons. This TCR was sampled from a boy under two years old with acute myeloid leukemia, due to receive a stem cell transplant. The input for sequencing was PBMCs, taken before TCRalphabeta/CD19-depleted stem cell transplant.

The CDR3 loop reads CASGPSRGEGSNEQFF. The CDR3 nucleotides read TGCGCCAGCGGTCCCTCTCGGGGGGAGGGATCTAATGAGCAGTTCTTC. The V call is TRBV5-1, the J call TRBJ2-1, with 7 bases fitting TRBD2. The germline gives CDR1 SGHRS, CDR2 YFSETQ. The V and J ends lost 7 bases and 7 bases, in that order; junction bases with no gene match: 17. The CDR3 is made up of 16 amino acids.